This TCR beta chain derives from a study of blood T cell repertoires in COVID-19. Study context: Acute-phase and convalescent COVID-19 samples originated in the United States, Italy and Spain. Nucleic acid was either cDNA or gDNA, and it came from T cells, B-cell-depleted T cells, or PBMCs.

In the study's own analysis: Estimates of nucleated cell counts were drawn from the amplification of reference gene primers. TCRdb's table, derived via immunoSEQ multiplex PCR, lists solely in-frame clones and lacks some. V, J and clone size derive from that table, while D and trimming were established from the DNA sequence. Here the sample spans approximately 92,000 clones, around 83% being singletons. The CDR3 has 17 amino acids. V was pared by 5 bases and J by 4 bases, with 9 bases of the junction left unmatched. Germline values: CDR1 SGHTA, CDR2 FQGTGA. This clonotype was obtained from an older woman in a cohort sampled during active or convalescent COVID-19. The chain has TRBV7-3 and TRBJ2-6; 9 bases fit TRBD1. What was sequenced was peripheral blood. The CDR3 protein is CASSPEQGAQGANVLTF. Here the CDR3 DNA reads TGTGCCAGCAGCCCGGAACAGGGGGCGCAAGGGGCCAACGTCCTGACTTTC.